The 15 T cell receptor beta chains listed next were all sequenced from one sample in a study of immune heterogeneity within non-small cell lung tumors. The TCR beta CDR3 region underwent multiplex PCR amplification with 32 V and 13 J primers. Each CDR3 protein gets one entry after TCRdb re-called the multiplex PCR reads with MiXCR. The table shows around 19,000 distinct CDR3 sequences, with 28% occurring only once. With around 600 ng used per sample, the template was genomic DNA from bulk tumor. Every primary tumor yielded several biopsies, spaced far apart, that were taken during surgery. Patients had untreated, newly diagnosed non-small cell lung cancer and underwent curative surgery. Sequenced input: lung tumor tissue. These receptors all stem from a man aged 35 to 55 with non-small cell lung cancer.

This clonotype was detected a few times. This sequence joins TRBV7-9 and TRBJ2-5, with D hard to call. Germline V gene lookup returns CDR1 SEHNR and CDR2 FQNEAQ (reference sequence). The V gene lost 2 bases and the J gene lost 10 bases, with 17 bases spanning the gap. This CDR3 has 14 amino acids. The CDR3 is CASSLIGEGSDQYF. DNA of the CDR3: TGTGCCAGCAGCTTAATCGGCGAAGGTTCGGACCAGTACTTC.

By share, this clonotype ranks as medium-sized. V usage is TRBV2 and J usage is TRBJ1-6; maybe TRBD1 (5 bases). The CDR3 consists of 16 residues. The germline V and J ends were trimmed by 3 bases and 6 bases, with 15 bases remaining between them. From germline, CDR1 is SNHLY and CDR2 FYNNEI. The chain's CDR3 is CASSEQGGLGNSPLHF. The CDR3 coding sequence is TGTGCCAGCAGTGAGCAGGGCGGCCTCGGTAATTCACCCCTCCACTTT.

This clonotype ranks as medium-sized. V and J are TRBV19 and TRBJ1-3, with D unresolved. This CDR3 has 14 amino acids. V was shortened by 3 bases and J by 4 bases, with 10 bases between the two germline ends. The germline V gene has CDR1 LNHDA and CDR2 SQIVND (reference sequence). The CDR3 DNA reads TGTGCCAGTAGTATCTCCCGGTCCGGAAACACCATATATTTT. It codes for CASSISRSGNTIYF.

The V call is TRBV11-3, the J call TRBJ1-3; D is unresolved. There are 13 residues in the CDR3. Germline loops: CDR1 SGHNT, CDR2 YENEEA. The V end was cut by 5 bases, the J end by 4 bases, with 9 bases between. The CDR3 DNA reads as TGTGCCAGCAGCCCAACCCCCGGAAACACCATATATTTT. Translated, it gives CASSPTPGNTIYF.

This clonotype appeared once. A much larger clone differs from this one at a single base, so this may be a read error. The rearrangement uses TRBV7-8 and TRBJ2-1, with unresolved D. The CDR3 is 12 amino acids. CDR1 and CDR2 from the germline V gene are SGHVS and FQNEAQ. The CDR3 sequence is CAISLTLQKQFF. CDR3 nucleotides: TGTGCCATCAGCTTAACTCTACAAAAGCAGTTCTTC.

This clonotype ranks as medium-sized. The chain recombines TRBV30 with TRBJ1-3; 10 bases line up with TRBD1. Trimming removed 8 bases from V and 5 bases from J; junction bases left unmatched: 3. CDR1 is GTSNPN, CDR2 SVGIG, per germline (reference sequence). CDR3 size: 12 residues. The CDR3 is CAVGQGRNTIYF. The CDR3 DNA sequence: TGTGCCGTGGGACAGGGGAGAAACACCATATATTTT.

This clonotype was recorded many times. The chain joins TRBV12-3 or TRBV12-4 to TRBJ2-3; 7 positions agree with TRBD2. The ends lost 2 bases at V and 3 bases at J; junction bases unmatched: 2. CDR3 size: 14 residues. Here the CDR3 reads CASSLLGGTDTQYF. DNA for the CDR3: TGTGCCAGCAGTTTATTGGGGGGGACAGATACGCAGTATTTT.

As to this clonotype: A much more abundant neighbour one base away suggests this may be a read error. This chain joins TRBV5-1 and TRBJ1-2, with D possibly matching TRBD1 (6 bases). Trimming removed 7 bases from V and 9 bases from J, with 22 bases in between. This CDR3 has 14 amino acids. CDR1 and CDR2 (germline): SGHRS, YFSETQ. The CDR3 spells CASSTGGAVGCYTF. The DNA of the CDR3 is TGCGCCAGCTCCACCGGGGGCGCAGTAGGTTGCTACACCTTC.

This clonotype is medium-sized (0.01 to 0.1%) by share. This rearrangement joins TRBV11-3 to TRBJ1-2; TRBD1 matches at 9 bases. Germline V gene sequence: CDR1 SGHNT, CDR2 YENEEA. The length of the CDR3 is 16 residues. J lost 6 bases, V lost 4 bases, and 12 bases had no gene match. The CDR3 sequence is CASSSAGTGNSNGYTF. The CDR3 DNA sequence: TGTGCCAGCAGCTCGGCAGGGACAGGGAATTCGAATGGCTACACCTTC.

Concerning this clonotype: This sequence may be a read error, since a much larger clone differs from it by one base. The chain carries TRBV28 and TRBJ2-7; D unresolved. Trimming took off 7 bases at V and 8 bases at J, with 12 bases between the two ends. This CDR3 has 11 amino acids. Germline V gives CDR1 MDHEN, CDR2 SYDVKM. The CDR3 DNA reads TGTGCCAGCAAAGATATCACCAAGCAGTACTTC. Translated: CASKDITKQYF.

The table lists this clonotype with a few counts. This chain uses TRBV6-1 with TRBJ1-1; no clear D. Germline loops: CDR1 MNHNS, CDR2 SASEGT. With 7 bases removed from V and 2 bases from J, the gap between germline ends came to 8 bases. The CDR3 extends over 12 amino acids. The CDR3 loop is CASNHFNTEAFF. The CDR3 DNA reads as TGTGCCAGCAATCACTTTAACACTGAAGCTTTCTTT.

V is TRBV12-5 and J is TRBJ2-2, with 10 bases aligning to TRBD1. V was clipped by 7 bases and J by 4 bases; unmatched bases: 6. CDR1 LGHNT and CDR2 FRNRAP come from the germline V gene. The CDR3 extends over 15 amino acids. The CDR3 coding sequence is TGTGCTAGTGCCCTCGGGACAGGGGCCACCGGGGAGCTGTTTTTT. Translated, it gives CASALGTGATGELFF.

The V gene is TRBV20-1, the J gene TRBJ2-3; perhaps D is TRBD1 or TRBD2 (5 bases each). The CDR3 sequence is 14 residues long. CDR1 and CDR2 from the germline V gene are DFQATT and SNEGSKA (reference sequence). Between the trimmed V and J ends, which lost 0 bases and 5 bases, there was a span of 12 bases. CDR3 sequence (DNA): TGCAGTGCTAGAGAAAGTGGGACGGGAGATACGCAGTATTTT. Translating gives CSARESGTGDTQYF.

The sample holds many counts of this clonotype. The chain combines TRBV6-5 with TRBJ2-1; TRBD2 might be the D (5 bases). The V end lost 0 bases, the J end lost 9 bases, and 15 bases lay between the germline ends. The CDR3 covers 15 residues. CDR1 MNHEY and CDR2 SVGAGI come from the germline V gene. In DNA form, the CDR3 reads TGTGCCAGCAGTTACTCTATCGGGATCGGCGGTGAGCAGTTCTTC. It encodes CASSYSIGIGGEQFF.

This clonotype appeared many times. V is TRBV6-2 or TRBV6-3 and J is TRBJ2-3; a weak D match, TRBD2 (5 bases). V shed 4 bases and J shed 2 bases, with 7 bases lying between them. CDR1 is MNHEY, CDR2 SVGEGT, per germline. This CDR3 is built from 13 residues. The CDR3 region is CASSLGDTDTQYF. The CDR3 nucleotides read TGTGCCAGCAGTTTGGGAGACACAGATACGCAGTATTTT.